Below are 21 T cell receptor beta chains sequenced from a single sample in a study of blood T cells in healthy people across ages. For the second PCR, which ran for roughly 7 to 11 cycles, a sample-barcoded 5' primer and a J-beta primer mix were used. In TCRdb, the 5' RACE reads were re-called with MiXCR into one record per CDR3 protein. The data show 1.5 million to 2 million distinct CDR3 sequences, with about 35% seen just once and 11% held by the top ten. Specimen: blood. These receptors all stem from a woman aged 30 to 39 in good health.

This clonotype came up a few times. The chain has TRBV7-7 and TRBJ2-7; possibly TRBD2 for D (5 bases). Trimming took 1 base from V and 2 from J, leaving 15 bases between them. The CDR3 loop spans 16 amino acids. Germline V gene data show CDR1 as SSHAT and CDR2 as FNYEAQ (reference sequence). CDR3 DNA sequence: TGTGCCAGCAGCTTAGTCCGCGGGCACATTCCCTACGAGCAGTACTTC. Encoded protein: CASSLVRGHIPYEQYF.

This clonotype was seen a few times. The V call is TRBV20-1, the J call TRBJ1-2; maybe TRBD1 (6 bases). Germline-derived CDR1 and CDR2 are DFQATT and SNEGSKA (reference sequence). V lost 1 base and J 5 bases, leaving 17 bases between the germline ends. CDR3 size: 15 residues. In DNA, the CDR3 is TGCAGTGCTAGAGCCAACAGGGAGGGGGAATATGGCTACACCTTC. This encodes CSARANREGEYGYTF.

This clonotype has a count of ten or more. The chain has TRBV7-3 and TRBJ2-3, with 9 bases that match TRBD2. From germline, CDR1 is SGHTA and CDR2 FQGTGA. V gave up 2 bases and J gave up 4 bases; unmatched junction bases: 4. This CDR3 has 15 amino acids. The CDR3 loop reads CASSLAGGGSDTQYF. Here the CDR3 DNA reads TGTGCCAGCAGCTTAGCGGGGGGGGGCTCAGATACGCAGTATTTT.

This rearrangement joins TRBV9 to TRBJ1-2; D ambiguous. V was shortened by 0 bases and J by 8 bases, with 20 bases between the two germline ends. Germline V CDR1 and CDR2: SGDLS, YYNGEE. The CDR3 extends over 16 amino acids. This CDR3 is CASSVAGVPDLGGYTF. Written as DNA, the CDR3 is TGTGCCAGCAGCGTAGCTGGGGTACCGGATTTGGGAGGCTACACCTTC.

A few counts support this clonotype. The genes are TRBV3-1 and TRBJ2-5, with TRBD1 identical over 9 bases. The closer fit of TRBJ2-4 to the DNA end suggests the J call may be wrong. CDR1 is LGHDT and CDR2 is YNNKEL in the germline V gene (reference sequence). The CDR3 is 15 residues long. The CDR3 here is CASSQAGTGKDIQYF. The CDR3 bases are TGTGCCAGCAGCCAAGCCGGGACAGGGAAGGACATTCAGTACTTC.

This clonotype has a handful of counts. This chain connects TRBV4-1 to TRBJ2-5; TRBD2 aligns across 8 bases. The J call is uncertain, as TRBJ2-7 better fits the DNA end. CDR3 size: 16 residues. Per germline, CDR1 MGHRA and CDR2 YSYEKL. This CDR3 is CASSQDARGGPSEQYF. The CDR3 DNA reads as TGCGCCAGCAGCCAAGACGCCCGGGGGGGCCCAAGCGAGCAGTACTTC.

The chain recombines TRBV20-1 with TRBJ2-3, with D perhaps TRBD2 (5 bases). V lost 0 bases, J lost 1 base, and 17 bases lay in between. Germline CDR1 is DFQATT and CDR2 is SNEGSKA (reference sequence). This CDR3 spans 17 amino acids. CDR3 in DNA: TGCAGTGCTAGAGATCGCCGGCGGGCCACCGGCACAGATACGCAGTATTTT. Translation gives CSARDRRRATGTDTQYF.

This chain connects TRBV7-3 to TRBJ2-7, with TRBD2 identical over 8 bases. V was clipped by 3 bases and J by 0 bases; unmatched bases: 10. Germline CDR1 and CDR2: SGHTA and FQGTGA. The CDR3 is 17 residues long. The CDR3 sequence is CASSFEGLAGGSYEQYF. In nucleotides, the CDR3 is TGTGCCAGCAGCTTCGAGGGACTGGCGGGGGGCTCCTACGAGCAGTACTTC.

This clonotype has more than one count but fewer than ten. V usage is TRBV29-1 and J usage is TRBJ2-1; D remains ambiguous. The V gene lost 0 bases and the J gene lost 15 bases, with 12 bases spanning the gap. Germline lookup yields CDR1 SQVTM and CDR2 ANQGSEA. The CDR3 contains 11 residues. The CDR3 DNA follows: TGCAGCGTTGAAGATAAGGTAGAGTGGTTCTTC. Translated, it gives CSVEDKVEWFF.

This clonotype was recorded a few times. The chain couples TRBV29-1 to TRBJ2-3; 14 positions agree with TRBD2. Germline V lookup: CDR1 SQVTM, CDR2 ANQGSEA. Trimming at V came to 5 bases and at J to 5 bases, leaving 9 bases not matched to a gene. CDR3 length: 16 residues. The CDR3 loop is CSVIRRLAGGRDTQYF. DNA of the CDR3: TGCAGCGTTATCCGGCGACTAGCGGGGGGGAGAGATACGCAGTATTTT.

This clonotype was recorded a few times. The chain joins TRBV2 to TRBJ1-2; D might be TRBD1 (6 bases). The CDR3 runs 16 residues. Germline values: CDR1 SNHLY, CDR2 FYNNEI. The V and J ends lost 0 bases and 0 bases respectively, with 11 bases between them. CDR3 sequence (DNA): TGTGCCAGCAGTGAAGCGGTGGGGGCGGCTAACTATGGCTACACCTTC. It specifies CASSEAVGAANYGYTF.

V is TRBV12-3 or TRBV12-4 and J is TRBJ2-7; 8 bases match TRBD2. The CDR3 runs 13 residues. Unmatched junction bases numbered 13, after V lost 11 bases and J lost 7 bases. For the CDR3, the DNA is TGTGCCTGCACCCGGGGGGGTCTAGGTGAGCAGTACTTC. It specifies CACTRGGLGEQYF.

This clonotype was seen a few times. The chain links TRBV29-1 to TRBJ2-5; D is tentatively TRBD1 or TRBD2 (5 bases each). The CDR3 spans 16 residues. Germline V gene lookup returns CDR1 SQVTM and CDR2 ANQGSEA. Trimming left V 4 bases short and J 1 base short, with 19 bases between. The CDR3 is CSVGGSEGSPQETQYF. In DNA, the CDR3 is TGCAGCGTTGGAGGTAGCGAGGGGTCACCCCAAGAGACCCAGTACTTC.

This clonotype was picked up a small number of times. The chain recombines TRBV4-1 with TRBJ2-1; a weak D match, TRBD2 (5 bases). The germline CDR1 and CDR2 sequences are MGHRA and YSYEKL. There are 16 residues in the CDR3. V was pared by 3 bases and J by 8 bases, with 20 bases between. Here the CDR3 reads CASSQGPGLMEDEQFF. The CDR3 region has the DNA TGCGCCAGCAGCCAGGGTCCTGGGCTAATGGAGGATGAGCAGTTCTTC.

The V and J genes are TRBV20-1 and TRBJ2-3; D unclear. Germline V lookup: CDR1 DFQATT, CDR2 SNEGSKA (reference sequence). The CDR3 is 15 residues long. V was cut by 8 bases and J by 2 bases, with 20 bases left in between. CDR3 nucleotides: TGCAGTAGAGTCCCGCACAACCACGACACAGATACGCAGTATTTT. This encodes CSRVPHNHDTDTQYF.

The chain recombines TRBV12-3 or TRBV12-4 with TRBJ2-5, with 10 bases lining up with TRBD1. The CDR3 sequence is 13 residues long. After removal of 6 bases from V and 6 bases from J, the junction contained 4 bases not matched to a gene. The CDR3 sequence: CASSPTGGKTQYF. As DNA, the CDR3 is TGTGCCAGCAGCCCGACAGGGGGCAAGACCCAGTACTTC.

This clonotype was detected only a few times. This rearrangement joins TRBV7-3 to TRBJ1-2, with a tentative D call TRBD1 (5 bases). Germline V CDR1 and CDR2: SGHTA, FQGTGA. This CDR3 is 14 amino acids long. With 5 bases removed from V and 6 bases from J, the gap between germline ends came to 16 bases. CDR3 DNA: TGTGCCAGCAGCCTTGCGGGTTTAGGGGATGGCTACACCTTC. It is translated as CASSLAGLGDGYTF.

This clonotype has ten or more counts. This chain joins TRBV5-8 and TRBJ1-2, with a possible D match to TRBD1 (5 bases). Germline loops: CDR1 SGHTS, CDR2 YDEGEE. V shed 4 bases and J shed 2 bases, with 9 bases lying between them. This CDR3 region has 13 residues. CDR3: CASSEGRNYGYTF. The CDR3 region has the DNA TGTGCCAGCAGCGAGGGACGGAACTATGGCTACACCTTC.

CDR3 sequence: CSARVLGGSGSYNSPLHF. CDR3 DNA sequence: TGCAGTGCTAGAGTATTAGGGGGATCTGGCTCCTATAATTCACCCCTCCACTTT. This chain connects TRBV20-1 to TRBJ1-6, with D possibly matching TRBD1 (6 bases). V was cut by 1 base and J by 0 bases, with 16 bases left in between. Germline CDR1 and CDR2: DFQATT and SNEGSKA (reference sequence). This CDR3 comprises 18 residues.

This clonotype occurred a few times. This chain links TRBV6-1 with TRBJ1-2, with TRBD1 matching over 7 bases. Germline trimming cut 7 bases from V and 4 bases from J; bases unmatched to any gene: 9. CDR3 length: 14 residues. Germline CDR1 reads MNHNS; CDR2 reads SASEGT. The CDR3 loop reads CASNPRQGFYGYTF. The CDR3 region has the DNA TGTGCCAGCAACCCTAGACAGGGCTTCTATGGCTACACCTTC.

Comments on this clonotype: A much larger clone lies one base from this, so it may be a read error. The chain carries TRBV2 and TRBJ2-7; TRBD2 agrees at 13 bases. Per germline, CDR1 SNHLY and CDR2 FYNNEI. This CDR3 region has 13 residues. This CDR3 reads CTSRTSGSTGQYF. The CDR3, as DNA: TGTACCAGCCGGACTAGCGGGAGTACCGGGCAGTACTTC.